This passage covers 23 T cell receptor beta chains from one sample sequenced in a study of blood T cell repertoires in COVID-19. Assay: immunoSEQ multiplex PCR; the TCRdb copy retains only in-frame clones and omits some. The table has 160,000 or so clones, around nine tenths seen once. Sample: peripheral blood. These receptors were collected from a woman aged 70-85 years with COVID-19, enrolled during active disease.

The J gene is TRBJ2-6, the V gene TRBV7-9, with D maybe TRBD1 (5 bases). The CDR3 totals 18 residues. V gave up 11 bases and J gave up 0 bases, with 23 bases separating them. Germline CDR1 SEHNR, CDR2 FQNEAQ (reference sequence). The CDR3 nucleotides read TGTGCCCTATTACAGGTACCCCGTCCGAGCTCTGGGGCCAACGTCCTGACTTTC. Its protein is CALLQVPRPSSGANVLTF.

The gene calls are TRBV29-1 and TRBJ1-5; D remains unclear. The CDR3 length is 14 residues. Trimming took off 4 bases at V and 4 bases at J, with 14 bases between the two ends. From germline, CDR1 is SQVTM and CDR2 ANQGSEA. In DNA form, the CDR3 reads TGCAGCGTTGTGGCGGCAGCCGGAAATCAGCCCCAGCATTTT. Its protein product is CSVVAAAGNQPQHF.

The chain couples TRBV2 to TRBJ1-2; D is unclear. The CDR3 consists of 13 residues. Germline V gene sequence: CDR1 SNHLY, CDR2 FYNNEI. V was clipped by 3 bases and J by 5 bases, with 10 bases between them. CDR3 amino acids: CASSDQVGYGYTF. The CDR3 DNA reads TGTGCCAGCAGTGACCAGGTCGGATATGGCTACACCTTC.

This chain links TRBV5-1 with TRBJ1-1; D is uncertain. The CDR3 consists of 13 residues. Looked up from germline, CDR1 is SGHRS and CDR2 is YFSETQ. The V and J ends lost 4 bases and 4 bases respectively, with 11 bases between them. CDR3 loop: CASSGAGFTEAFF. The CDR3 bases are TGCGCCAGCAGCGGTGCTGGCTTCACTGAAGCTTTCTTT.

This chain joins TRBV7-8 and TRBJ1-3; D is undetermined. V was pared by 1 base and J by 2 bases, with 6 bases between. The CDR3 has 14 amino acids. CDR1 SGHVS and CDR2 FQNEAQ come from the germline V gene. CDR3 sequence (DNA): TGTGCCAGCAGCTTAGGGGCAGCTGGAAACACCATATATTTT. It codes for CASSLGAAGNTIYF. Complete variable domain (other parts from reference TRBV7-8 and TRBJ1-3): GAGVSQSPRYKVAKRGQDVALRCDPISGHVSLFWYQQALGQGPEFLTYFQNEAQLDKSGLPSDRFFAERPEGSVSTLKIQRTQQEDSAVYLCASSLGAAGNTIYFGEGSWLTVV.

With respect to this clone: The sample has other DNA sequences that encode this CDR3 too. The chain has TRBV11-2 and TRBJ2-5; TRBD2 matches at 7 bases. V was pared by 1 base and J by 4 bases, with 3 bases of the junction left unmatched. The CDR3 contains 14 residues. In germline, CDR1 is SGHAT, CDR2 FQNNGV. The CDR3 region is CASSLGAGRETQYF. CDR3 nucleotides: TGTGCCAGCAGCTTAGGAGCGGGGAGAGAGACCCAGTACTTC.

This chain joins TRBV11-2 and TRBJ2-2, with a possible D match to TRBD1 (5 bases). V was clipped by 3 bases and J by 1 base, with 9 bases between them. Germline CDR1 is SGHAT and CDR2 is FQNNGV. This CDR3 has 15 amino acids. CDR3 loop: CASSLGQMNTGELFF. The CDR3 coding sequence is TGTGCCAGCAGCTTGGGGCAGATGAACACCGGGGAGCTGTTTTTT.

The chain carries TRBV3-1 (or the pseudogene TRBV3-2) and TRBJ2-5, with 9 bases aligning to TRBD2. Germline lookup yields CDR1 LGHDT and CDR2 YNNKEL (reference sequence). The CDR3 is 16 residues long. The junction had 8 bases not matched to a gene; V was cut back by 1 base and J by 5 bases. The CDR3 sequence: CASSQVRGGGFETQYF. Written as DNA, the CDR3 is TGTGCCAGCAGCCAAGTACGCGGGGGGGGTTTCGAGACCCAGTACTTC.

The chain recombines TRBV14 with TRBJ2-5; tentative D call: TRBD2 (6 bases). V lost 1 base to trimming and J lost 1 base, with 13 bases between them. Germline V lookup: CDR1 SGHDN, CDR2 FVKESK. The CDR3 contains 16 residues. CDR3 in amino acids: CASSQGRGSLQETQYF. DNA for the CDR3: TGTGCCAGCAGCCAAGGGCGGGGTTCCCTCCAAGAGACCCAGTACTTC.

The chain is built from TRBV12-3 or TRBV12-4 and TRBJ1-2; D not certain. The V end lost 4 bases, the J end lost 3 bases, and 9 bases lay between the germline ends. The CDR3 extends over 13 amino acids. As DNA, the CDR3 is TGTGCCAGCAGTTCAGGCAGGTACTATGGCTACACCTTC. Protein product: CASSSGRYYGYTF.

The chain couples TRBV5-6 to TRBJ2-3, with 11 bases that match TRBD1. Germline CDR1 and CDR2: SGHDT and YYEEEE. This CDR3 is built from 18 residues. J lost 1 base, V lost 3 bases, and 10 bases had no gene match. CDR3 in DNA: TGTGCCAGCAGCTCTGGCGAGGACAGGGGGCCTGGCACAGATACGCAGTATTTT. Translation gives CASSSGEDRGPGTDTQYF.

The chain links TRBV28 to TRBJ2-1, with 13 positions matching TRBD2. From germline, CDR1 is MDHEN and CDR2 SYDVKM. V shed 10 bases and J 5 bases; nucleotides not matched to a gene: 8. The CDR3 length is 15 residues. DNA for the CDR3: TGTGCCATCACTAGCGGGGGGGCCGGGGACAATGAGCAGTTCTTC. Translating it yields CAITSGGAGDNEQFF.

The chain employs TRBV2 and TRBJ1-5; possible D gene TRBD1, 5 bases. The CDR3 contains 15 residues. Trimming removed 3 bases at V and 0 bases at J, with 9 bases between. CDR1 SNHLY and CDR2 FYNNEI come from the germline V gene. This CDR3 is CASSETEYSNQPQHF. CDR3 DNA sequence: TGTGCCAGCAGTGAGACAGAATATAGCAATCAGCCCCAGCATTTT.

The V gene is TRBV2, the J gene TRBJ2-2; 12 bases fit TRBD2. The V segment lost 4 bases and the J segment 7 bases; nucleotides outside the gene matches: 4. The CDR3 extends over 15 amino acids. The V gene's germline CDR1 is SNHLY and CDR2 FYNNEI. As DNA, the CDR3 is TGTGCCAGCAGTGTAGCGGGACTAGCGGGCGGGGAGCTGTTTTTT. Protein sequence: CASSVAGLAGGELFF.

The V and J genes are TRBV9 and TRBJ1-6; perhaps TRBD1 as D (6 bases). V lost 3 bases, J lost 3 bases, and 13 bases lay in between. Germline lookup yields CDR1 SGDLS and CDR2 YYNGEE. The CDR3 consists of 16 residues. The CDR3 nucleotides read TGTGCCAGCAGCGAGTACAGGGATGGCTATAATTCACCCCTCCACTTT. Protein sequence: CASSEYRDGYNSPLHF.

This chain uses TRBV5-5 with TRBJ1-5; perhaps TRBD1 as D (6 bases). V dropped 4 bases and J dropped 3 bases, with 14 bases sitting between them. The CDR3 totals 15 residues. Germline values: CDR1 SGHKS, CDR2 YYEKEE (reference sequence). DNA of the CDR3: TGTGCCAGCAGCGCGACAGGCTCAAACAATCAGCCCCAGCATTTT. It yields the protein CASSATGSNNQPQHF.

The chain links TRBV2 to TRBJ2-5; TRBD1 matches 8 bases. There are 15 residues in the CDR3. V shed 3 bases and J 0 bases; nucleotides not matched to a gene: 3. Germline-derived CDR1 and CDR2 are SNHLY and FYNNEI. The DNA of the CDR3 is TGTGCCAGCAGTGAGAACAGGGGGTACCAAGAGACCCAGTACTTC. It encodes CASSENRGYQETQYF.

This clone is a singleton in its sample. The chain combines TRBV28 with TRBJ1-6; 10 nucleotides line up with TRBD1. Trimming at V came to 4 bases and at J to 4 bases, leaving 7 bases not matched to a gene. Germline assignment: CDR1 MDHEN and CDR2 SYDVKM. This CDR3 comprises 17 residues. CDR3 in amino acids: CASSSPGQGHYNSPLHF. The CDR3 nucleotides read TGTGCCAGCAGTTCTCCGGGACAGGGGCATTATAATTCACCCCTCCACTTT.

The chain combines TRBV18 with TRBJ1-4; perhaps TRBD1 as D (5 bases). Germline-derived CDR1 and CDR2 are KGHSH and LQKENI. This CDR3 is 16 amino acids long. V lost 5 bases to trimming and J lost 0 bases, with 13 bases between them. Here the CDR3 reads CASSIRTIATNEKLFF. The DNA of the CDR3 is TGTGCCAGCTCAATCCGGACAATTGCAACTAATGAAAAACTGTTTTTT.

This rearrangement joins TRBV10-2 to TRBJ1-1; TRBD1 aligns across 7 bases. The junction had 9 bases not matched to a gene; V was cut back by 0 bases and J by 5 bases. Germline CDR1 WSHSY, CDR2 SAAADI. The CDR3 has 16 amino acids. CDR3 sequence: CASSESAQGDRTEAFF. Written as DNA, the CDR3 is TGCGCCAGCAGTGAGTCTGCCCAGGGGGATAGAACTGAAGCTTTCTTT.

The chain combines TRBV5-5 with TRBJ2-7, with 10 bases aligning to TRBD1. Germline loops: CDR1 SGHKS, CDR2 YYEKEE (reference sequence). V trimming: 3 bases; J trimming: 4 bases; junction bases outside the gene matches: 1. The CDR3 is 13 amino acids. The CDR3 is CASSWDRGYEQYF. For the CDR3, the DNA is TGTGCCAGCAGCTGGGACAGGGGATACGAGCAGTACTTC.

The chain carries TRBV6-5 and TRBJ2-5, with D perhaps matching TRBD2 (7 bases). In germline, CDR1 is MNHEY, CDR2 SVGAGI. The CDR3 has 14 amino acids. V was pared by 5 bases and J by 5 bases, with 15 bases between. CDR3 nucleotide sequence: TGTGCCAGCAGTACCTGGTCGGGGGGCGAGACCCAGTACTTC. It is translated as CASSTWSGGETQYF.

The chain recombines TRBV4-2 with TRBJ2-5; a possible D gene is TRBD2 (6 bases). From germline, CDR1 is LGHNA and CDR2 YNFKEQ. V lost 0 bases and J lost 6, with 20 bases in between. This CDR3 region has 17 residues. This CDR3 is CASSQESIAGGEKTQYF. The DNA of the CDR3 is TGTGCCAGCAGCCAAGAATCTATTGCCGGGGGTGAGAAGACCCAGTACTTC.